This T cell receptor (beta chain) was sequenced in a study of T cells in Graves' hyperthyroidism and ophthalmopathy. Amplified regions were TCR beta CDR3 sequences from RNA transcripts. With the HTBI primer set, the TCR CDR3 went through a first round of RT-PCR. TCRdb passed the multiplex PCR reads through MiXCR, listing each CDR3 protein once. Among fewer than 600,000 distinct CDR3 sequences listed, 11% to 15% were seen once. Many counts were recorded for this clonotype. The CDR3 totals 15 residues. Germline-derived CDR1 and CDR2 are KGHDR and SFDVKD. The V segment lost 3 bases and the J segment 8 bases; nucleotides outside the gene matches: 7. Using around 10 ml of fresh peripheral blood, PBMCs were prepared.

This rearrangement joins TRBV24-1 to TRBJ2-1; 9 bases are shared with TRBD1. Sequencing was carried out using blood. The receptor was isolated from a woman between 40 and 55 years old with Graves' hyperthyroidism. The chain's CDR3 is CATSDPGTGSHEQFF. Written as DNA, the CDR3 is TGTGCCACCAGTGATCCCGGGACAGGGTCGCATGAGCAGTTCTTC.